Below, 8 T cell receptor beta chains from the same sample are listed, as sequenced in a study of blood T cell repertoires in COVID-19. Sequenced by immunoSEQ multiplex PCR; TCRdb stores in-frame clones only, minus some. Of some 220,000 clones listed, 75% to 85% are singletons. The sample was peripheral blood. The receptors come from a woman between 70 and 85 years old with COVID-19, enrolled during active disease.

In DNA, the CDR3 is TGTGCCACCCAAGGGACTAGCGGGTCTCCAAGCTCCTACAATGAGCAGTTCTTC. It specifies CATQGTSGSPSSYNEQFF. This chain connects TRBV15 to TRBJ2-1, with 12 bases fitting TRBD2. The CDR3 loop spans 18 amino acids. CDR1 is LNHNV and CDR2 is YYDKDF in the germline V gene (reference sequence). V dropped 8 bases and J dropped 0; count of bases not matched to a gene: 11.

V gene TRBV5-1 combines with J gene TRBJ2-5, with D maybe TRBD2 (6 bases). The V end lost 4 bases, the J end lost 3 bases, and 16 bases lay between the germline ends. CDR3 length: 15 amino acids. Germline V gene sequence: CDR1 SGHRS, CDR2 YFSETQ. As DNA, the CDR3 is TGCGCCAGCAGCCCCCGGGACTCGACGGAAGAGACCCAGTACTTC. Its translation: CASSPRDSTEETQYF.

The CDR3 loop reads CASSQGQGLGEQFF. DNA for the CDR3: TGTGCCAGCAGTCAAGGACAGGGACTGGGTGAGCAGTTCTTC. The J gene is TRBJ2-1, the V gene TRBV7-3; 8 bases align to TRBD1. The CDR3 is 14 residues long. Losses at the gene ends were 6 bases for V and 9 bases for J; bases not matched to a gene: 10. Per the germline V gene, CDR1 is SGHTA and CDR2 is FQGTGA.

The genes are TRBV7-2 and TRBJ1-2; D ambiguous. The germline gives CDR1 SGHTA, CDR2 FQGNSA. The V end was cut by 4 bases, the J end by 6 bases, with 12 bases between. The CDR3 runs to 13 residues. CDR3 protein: CASSSLSPDGYTF. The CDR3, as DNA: TGTGCCAGCAGCTCGTTATCGCCGGATGGCTACACCTTC.

In DNA, the CDR3 is TGTGCCAGCAGCTTTTCACAGGGCCAAGAGACCCAGTACTTC. It specifies CASSFSQGQETQYF. The chain links TRBV5-4 to TRBJ2-5, with a weak D call TRBD1 (6 bases). Germline assignment: CDR1 SGHNT and CDR2 YYREEE (reference sequence). V lost 2 bases to trimming and J lost 1 base, with 9 bases between them. CDR3 length: 14 residues.

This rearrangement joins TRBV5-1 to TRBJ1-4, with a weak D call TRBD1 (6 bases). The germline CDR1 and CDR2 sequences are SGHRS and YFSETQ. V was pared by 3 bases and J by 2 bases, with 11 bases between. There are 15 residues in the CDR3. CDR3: CASSSTTGTNEKLFF. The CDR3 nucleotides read TGCGCCAGCAGCTCAACAACAGGGACTAATGAAAAACTGTTTTTT.

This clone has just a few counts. The DNA of the CDR3 is TGTGCCAGCAGTCTGGACAGGGGGCCCAATCAGCCCCAGCATTTT. This gives the protein CASSLDRGPNQPQHF. The J gene is TRBJ1-5, the V gene TRBV2; 11 nucleotides agree with TRBD1. J lost 3 bases, V lost 5 bases, and 3 bases had no gene match. CDR1 is SNHLY and CDR2 is FYNNEI in the germline V gene. The CDR3 length is 15 residues.

The CDR3: CASSAQGNTEAFF. The DNA for the CDR3 is TGTGCCAGCAGTGCACAGGGGAACACTGAAGCTTTCTTT. The V call is TRBV12-3 or TRBV12-4, the J call TRBJ1-1; maybe TRBD1 (6 bases). CDR3 size: 13 residues. The V end was cut by 5 bases, the J end by 1 base, with 8 bases between.